The TCR beta chain under discussion was sequenced for a study of blood T cells in healthy people across ages. For the second PCR, which ran for roughly 7 to 11 cycles, a sample-barcoded 5' primer and a J-beta primer mix were used. TCRdb passed the 5' RACE reads through MiXCR, listing each CDR3 protein once. The sample has some 1,000,000 distinct CDR3 sequences, approximately 26% seen once. The same specimen was also included in a second study, on T cells of mothers and their children. From that report: Sample barcodes plus 2-4 random nucleotides came from the M1S primer.

The sample comprised blood. This TCR came from a girl aged 2 to 10 in good health.

The CDR3 bases are TGTGCCAGCAGCTTATTCGCCCCTCCCCCGGTCAACTATGGCTACACCTTC. Amino acid sequence: CASSLFAPPPVNYGYTF. The chain carries TRBV7-2 and TRBJ1-2; no reliable D call. Germline V gene sequence: CDR1 SGHTA, CDR2 FQGNSA. The CDR3 has 17 residues. V lost 2 bases to trimming and J lost 2 bases, with 18 bases between them.